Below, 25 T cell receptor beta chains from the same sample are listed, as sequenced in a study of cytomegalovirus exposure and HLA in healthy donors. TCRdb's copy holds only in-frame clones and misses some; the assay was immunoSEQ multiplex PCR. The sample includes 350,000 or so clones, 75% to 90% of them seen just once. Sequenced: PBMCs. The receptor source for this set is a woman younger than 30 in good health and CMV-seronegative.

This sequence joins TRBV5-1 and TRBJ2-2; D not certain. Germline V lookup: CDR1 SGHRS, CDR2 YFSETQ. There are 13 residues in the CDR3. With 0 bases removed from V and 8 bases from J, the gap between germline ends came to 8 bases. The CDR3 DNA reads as TGCGCCAGCAGCTTGGCAAAGCCTGGGGAGCTGTTTTTT. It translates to CASSLAKPGELFF.

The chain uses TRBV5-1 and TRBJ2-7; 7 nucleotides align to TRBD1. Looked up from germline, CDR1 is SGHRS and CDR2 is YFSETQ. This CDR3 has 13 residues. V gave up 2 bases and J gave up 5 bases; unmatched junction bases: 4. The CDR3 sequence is CASSLDRADEQYF. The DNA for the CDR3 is TGCGCCAGCAGCTTAGACAGGGCGGACGAGCAGTACTTC.

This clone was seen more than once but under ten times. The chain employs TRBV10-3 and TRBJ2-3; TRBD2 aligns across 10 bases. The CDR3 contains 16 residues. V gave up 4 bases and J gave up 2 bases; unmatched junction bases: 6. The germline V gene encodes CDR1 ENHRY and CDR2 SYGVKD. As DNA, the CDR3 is TGTGCCATCAGTGTAAAACTAGCGGGGTCCACAGATACGCAGTATTTT. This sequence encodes CAISVKLAGSTDTQYF.

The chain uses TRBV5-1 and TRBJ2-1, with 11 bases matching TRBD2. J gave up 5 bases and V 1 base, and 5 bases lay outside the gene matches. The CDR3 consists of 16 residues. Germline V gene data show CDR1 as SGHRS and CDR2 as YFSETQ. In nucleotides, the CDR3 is TGCGCCAGCAGCTTGTCCACTAGCGGGAGCCACAATGAGCAGTTCTTC. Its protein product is CASSLSTSGSHNEQFF.

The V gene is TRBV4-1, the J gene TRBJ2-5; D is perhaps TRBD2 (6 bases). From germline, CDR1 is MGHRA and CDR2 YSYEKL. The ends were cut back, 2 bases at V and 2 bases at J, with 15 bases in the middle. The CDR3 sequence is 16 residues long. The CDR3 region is CASSQFHRDSQETQYF. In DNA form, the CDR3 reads TGCGCCAGCAGCCAATTCCACCGGGACTCACAAGAGACCCAGTACTTC.

The CDR3 region is CASSQERTPEEETQYF. In DNA form, the CDR3 reads TGCGCCAGCAGCCAAGAGAGGACTCCCGAAGAAGAGACCCAGTACTTC. This sequence joins TRBV4-3 and TRBJ2-5; perhaps TRBD2 as D (5 bases). This CDR3 has 16 amino acids. CDR1 and CDR2 (germline): LGHNA, YSLEER. Deletions cut 0 bases from V and 3 bases from J, with 14 bases between.

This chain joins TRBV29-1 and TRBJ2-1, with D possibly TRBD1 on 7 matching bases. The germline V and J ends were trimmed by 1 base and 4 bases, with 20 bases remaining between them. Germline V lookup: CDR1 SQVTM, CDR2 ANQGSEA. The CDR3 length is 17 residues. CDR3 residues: CSVEGQGTAGHYNEQFF. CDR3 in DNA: TGCAGCGTTGAAGGACAAGGGACAGCGGGCCATTACAATGAGCAGTTCTTC.

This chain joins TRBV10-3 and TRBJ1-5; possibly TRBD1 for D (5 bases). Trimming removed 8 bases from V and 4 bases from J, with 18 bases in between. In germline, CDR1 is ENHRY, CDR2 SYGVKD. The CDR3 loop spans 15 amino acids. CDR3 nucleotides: TGTGCCATCGGGGGAGGCAGGGAAAAAAATCAGCCCCAGCATTTT. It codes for CAIGGGREKNQPQHF.

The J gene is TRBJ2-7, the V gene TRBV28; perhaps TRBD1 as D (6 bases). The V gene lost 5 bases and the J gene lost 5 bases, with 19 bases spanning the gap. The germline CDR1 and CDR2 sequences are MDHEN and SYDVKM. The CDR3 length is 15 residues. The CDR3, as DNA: TGTGCCAGCAGTGGACAAGGGACACCAAATAACGAGCAGTACTTC. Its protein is CASSGQGTPNNEQYF.

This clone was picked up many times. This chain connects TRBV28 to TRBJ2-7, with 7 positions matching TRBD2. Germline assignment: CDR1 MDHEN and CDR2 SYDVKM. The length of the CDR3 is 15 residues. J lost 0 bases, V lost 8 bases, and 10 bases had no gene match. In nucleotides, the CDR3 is TGTGCCAGCCACCCCCTAGCGGAGAGCTCCTACGAGCAGTACTTC. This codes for CASHPLAESSYEQYF.

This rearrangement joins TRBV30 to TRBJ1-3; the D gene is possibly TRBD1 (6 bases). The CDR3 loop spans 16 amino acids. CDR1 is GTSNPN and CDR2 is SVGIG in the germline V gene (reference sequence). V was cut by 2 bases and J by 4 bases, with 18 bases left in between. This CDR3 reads CAWSTGGGASGNTIYF. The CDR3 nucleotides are TGTGCCTGGAGTACGGGAGGGGGGGCATCAGGAAACACCATATATTTT.

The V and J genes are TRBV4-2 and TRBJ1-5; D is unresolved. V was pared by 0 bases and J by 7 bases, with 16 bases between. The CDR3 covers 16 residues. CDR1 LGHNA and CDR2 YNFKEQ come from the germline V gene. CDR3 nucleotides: TGTGCCAGCAGCCAAGAAACCGGGGATTGGCAACAGCCCCAGCATTTT. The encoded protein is CASSQETGDWQQPQHF.

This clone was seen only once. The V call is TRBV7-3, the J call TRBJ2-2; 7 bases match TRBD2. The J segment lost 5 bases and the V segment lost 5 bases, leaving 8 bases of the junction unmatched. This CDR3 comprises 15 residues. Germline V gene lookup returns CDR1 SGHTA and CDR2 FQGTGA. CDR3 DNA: TGTGCCAGCAGCCCCGTTTTGGGGGGGACCGGGGAGCTGTTTTTT. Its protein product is CASSPVLGGTGELFF.

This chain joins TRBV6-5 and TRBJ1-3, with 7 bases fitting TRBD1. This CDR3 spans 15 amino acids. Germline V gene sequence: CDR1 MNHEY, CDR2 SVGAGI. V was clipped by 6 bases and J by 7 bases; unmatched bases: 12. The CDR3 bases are TGTGCCAGCAGCCGACAGGGAGGCAAGCCTAACACCATATATTTT. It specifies CASSRQGGKPNTIYF.

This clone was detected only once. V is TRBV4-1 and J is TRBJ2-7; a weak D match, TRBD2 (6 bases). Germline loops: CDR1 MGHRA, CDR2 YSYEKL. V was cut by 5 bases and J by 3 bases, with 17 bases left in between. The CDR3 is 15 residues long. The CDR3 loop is CASSDGLPRFYEQYF. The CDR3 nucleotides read TGCGCCAGCAGCGACGGACTACCCCGCTTCTACGAGCAGTACTTC.

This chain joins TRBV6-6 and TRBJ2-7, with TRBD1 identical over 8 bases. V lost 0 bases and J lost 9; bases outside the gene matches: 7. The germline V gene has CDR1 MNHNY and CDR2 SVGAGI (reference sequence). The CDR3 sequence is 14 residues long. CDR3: CASSYSETGVGQYF. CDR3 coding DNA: TGTGCCAGCAGTTACTCGGAGACAGGGGTAGGGCAGTACTTC.

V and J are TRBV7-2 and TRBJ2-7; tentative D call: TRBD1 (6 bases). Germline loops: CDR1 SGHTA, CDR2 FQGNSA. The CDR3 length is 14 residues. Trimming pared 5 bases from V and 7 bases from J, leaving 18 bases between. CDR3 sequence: CASSTDRQAGEQYF. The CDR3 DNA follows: TGTGCCAGCAGCACCGATCGACAGGCTGGGGAGCAGTACTTC.

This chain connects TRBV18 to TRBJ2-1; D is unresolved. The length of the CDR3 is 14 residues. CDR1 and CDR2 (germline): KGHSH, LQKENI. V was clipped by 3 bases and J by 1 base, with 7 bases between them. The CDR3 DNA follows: TGTGCCAGCTCACCGGCCAGGTCCTACAATGAGCAGTTCTTC. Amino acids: CASSPARSYNEQFF.

The CDR3 nucleotides are TGTGCCAGCAGCTTAGCGGGGACAGGAGGCAATCAGCCCCAGCATTTT. Its translation: CASSLAGTGGNQPQHF. The chain is built from TRBV7-9 and TRBJ1-5; 8 bases are a match to TRBD1. This CDR3 region has 16 residues. From germline, CDR1 is SEHNR and CDR2 FQNEAQ (reference sequence). Unmatched junction bases numbered 3, after V lost 0 bases and J lost 2 bases.

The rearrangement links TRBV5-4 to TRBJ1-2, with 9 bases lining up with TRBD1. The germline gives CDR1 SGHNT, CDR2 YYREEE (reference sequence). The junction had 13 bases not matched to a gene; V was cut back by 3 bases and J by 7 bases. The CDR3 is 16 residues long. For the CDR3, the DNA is TGTGCCAGCAGCTCCCCGGGGACAGGGCTGATGGGTGGCTACACCTTC. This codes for CASSSPGTGLMGGYTF.

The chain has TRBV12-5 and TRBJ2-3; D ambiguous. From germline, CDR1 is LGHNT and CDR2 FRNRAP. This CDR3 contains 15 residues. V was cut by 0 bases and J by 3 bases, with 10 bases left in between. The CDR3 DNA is TGTGCTAGTGGTTTGGTTCCTGTCGGGACAGATACGCAGTATTTT. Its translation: CASGLVPVGTDTQYF.

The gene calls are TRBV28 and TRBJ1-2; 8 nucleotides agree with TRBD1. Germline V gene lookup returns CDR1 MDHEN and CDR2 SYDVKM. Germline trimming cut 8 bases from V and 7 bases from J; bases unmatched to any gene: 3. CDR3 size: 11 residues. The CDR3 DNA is TGTGCCAGCGGACAGGGAAGTGGCTACACCTTC. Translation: CASGQGSGYTF.

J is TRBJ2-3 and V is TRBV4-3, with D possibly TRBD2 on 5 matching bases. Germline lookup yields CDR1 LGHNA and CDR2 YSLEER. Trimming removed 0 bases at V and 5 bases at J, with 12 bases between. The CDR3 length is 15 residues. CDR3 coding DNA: TGCGCCAGCAGCCAAGAGAGCCCCCGGGGAGATACGCAGTATTTT. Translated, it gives CASSQESPRGDTQYF.

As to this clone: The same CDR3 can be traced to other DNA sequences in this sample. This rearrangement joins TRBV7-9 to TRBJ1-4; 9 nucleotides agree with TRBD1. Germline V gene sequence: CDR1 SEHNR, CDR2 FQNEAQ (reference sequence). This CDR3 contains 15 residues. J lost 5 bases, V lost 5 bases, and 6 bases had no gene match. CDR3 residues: CASSLTGQGNEKLFF. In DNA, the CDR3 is TGTGCCAGCAGCCTCACCGGACAGGGGAATGAAAAACTGTTTTTT.

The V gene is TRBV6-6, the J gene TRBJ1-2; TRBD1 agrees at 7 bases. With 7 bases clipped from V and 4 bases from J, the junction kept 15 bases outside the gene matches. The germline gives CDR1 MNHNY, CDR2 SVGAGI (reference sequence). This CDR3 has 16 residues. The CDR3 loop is CASTVIAAGGSYGYTF. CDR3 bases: TGTGCCAGCACAGTTATAGCGGCAGGGGGGAGCTATGGCTACACCTTC.